The sequence of this TCR beta chain was determined in a study of T-cell memory formation after mild COVID-19 (dated by TCRdb to the early 2020s). A note on the overall study: Most TCR sequence clusters were specific to one of the two donors. In a couple of donors, T-cell clones that expanded and contracted after mild COVID-19 were tracked by sequencing TCRalpha and TCRbeta repertoires over time. Two young, previously healthy adult volunteers made up the cohort, one male and one female. Summary of the overall study and its limitations: From day 15 to 85, contracting clones showed balanced CD4/CD8 phenotypes, whereas a second wave of clones that expanded from day 15 to 37 leaned towards CD4+. Whether the second-wave clones peaking on day 37 were SARS-CoV-2 specific was not confirmed. The detection of some responding clones in pre-infection memory suggests that pre-existing cross-reactive memory T cells joined the SARS-CoV-2 response. Contracting CD4+ clones appeared mostly in the CM and EM memory subsets, whereas CD8+ clones were enriched in EMRA. Only a couple of mild cases were covered by the study, and larger cohorts that include severe cases with pre-infection samples were considered necessary.

For sequencing, an Illumina NovaSeq 6000 was employed. cDNA libraries for TCRalpha and TCRbeta were prepared by 5'RACE using constant-segment primers, with sample barcodes and unique molecular identifiers added. RNA was extracted from every sample with Trizol reagent. Libraries were amplified in two PCR steps, with a second sample barcode and Illumina TruSeq adapters added in the second step. Sequencing of libraries was performed on an Illumina NovaSeq with 2 x 150 bp paired-end reads. The original methods were these. Demultiplexing of reads and collapsing into UMI-guided consensus sequences were performed with migec v1.2.7. Using mixcr v2.1.11, UMI consensuses were aligned to TRA and TRB V and J templates and then assembled into clonotypes. Clonotypes were classified as expanded or contracted when called significant by both edgeR and NoisET, with noise models trained on biological replicates. For edgeR calls, the cutoffs were a false discovery rate-adjusted p below 0.01 and a log2 fold-change threshold of 1. As an exploratory analysis of dynamics, PCA with hierarchical clustering was applied to max-normalized trajectories of the 1000 most abundant clonotypes. The CD4 or CD8 phenotype of responding clones was assigned using the separately sequenced CD4+ and CD8+ repertoires. The raw public data were reprocessed by TCRdb itself: fastp quality trimming at Q25, MiXCR clonotype calling, in-frame beta chains only. When rows share a CDR3 protein, they turn into one entry using the most common DNA and genes. TCRdb's processing, not the authors', yielded these V and J calls. The sample records 450,000 or so distinct CDR3 sequences, around 18% of which are singletons. The ten largest make up around 8.4% of the sample.

A note on this clonotype: Its specific antigen is unknown. One base away there is no much larger clone; base qualities are not given.

PBMCs were isolated by Ficoll-Paque density gradient centrifugation. V loses 6 bases, J loses 2 bases, and the germline ends lie 14 bases apart. From cysteine to phenylalanine, the CDR3 is 14 amino acids long. The entry retains the CDR3 DNA only, 42 bases that are in frame from base 1. The germline V gene (reference sequence) gives CDR1 as DFQATT and CDR2 as SNEGSKA. This receptor was taken from an adult woman who had mild COVID-19 (a few samples of this study predate the infection). The sample titles of this study are shuffled in the database, so cell type and time point are left out; the donor was told from shared clones. The chain couples TRBV20-1 to TRBJ1-3; TRBD1 is perhaps the D gene, given 5 matching bases. Material for sequencing was PBMCs or a T cell subset sorted from them (not recorded which). The DNA reads as follows: TGCAGTGCCTCAAAGGGGTTTCCTGGAAACACCATATATTTT. It codes for CSASKGFPGNTIYF.